This T cell receptor (beta chain) stems from a study of identical twins. Trimming cost V 0 bases and J 4 bases, with 9 bases left between them. Germline-derived CDR1 and CDR2 are MGHDK and SYGVNS. The CDR3 totals 14 residues. Only a few counts were recorded for this clonotype. A single record per CDR3 protein comes from TCRdb applying MiXCR to the 5' RACE reads. The sample carries 1,800,000 or so distinct CDR3 sequences, under 35% recorded once. The specimen was cord blood. The chain joins TRBV25-1 to TRBJ2-5; no definite D call. This receptor was identified in a newborn girl in good health. The CDR3 spells CASSEYGPTETQYF. DNA for the CDR3: TGTGCCAGCAGTGAATATGGGCCCACAGAGACCCAGTACTTC.